The 13 T cell receptor beta chains below all came from one sample that was sequenced in a study. TCRdb re-derived calls from the 5' RACE reads in MiXCR, one entry per CDR3 protein. The sample shows about 61,000 distinct CDR3 sequences, roughly 30% of them seen only once. The sample comprised tumor-infiltrating naive CD4+ T cells sorted from the breast tumor. Subset described: naive CD4+ T cells, CD4+CD45RA+CD25-. These receptors were collected from a female donor with breast cancer.

This clonotype has more than one count but fewer than ten. The genes are TRBV11-3 and TRBJ2-3, with 9 positions matching TRBD1. With V trimmed by 4 bases and J by 2 bases, 4 bases remained unmatched. This CDR3 region has 15 residues. Germline loops: CDR1 SGHNT, CDR2 YENEEA. The CDR3 DNA sequence: TGTGCCAGCAGCTCCAGGACAGGGGCCACAGATACGCAGTATTTT. Translating gives CASSSRTGATDTQYF.

Details on this clonotype: An end of the junction does not agree with germline; a read error may underlie this. This chain links TRBV18 with TRBJ1-3; a weak D match, TRBD1 (5 bases). The germline V gene encodes CDR1 KGHSH and CDR2 LQKENI. The length of the CDR3 is 18 residues. The CDR3 region is CASSPSSTGGASRNTIYF. CDR3 DNA: TGTGCCAGCTCACCAAGCTCGACCGGAGGGGCCTCTAGAAACACCATATATTTT.

This CDR3 is CAISESQAVGEQYF. CDR3 DNA: TGTGCCATCAGTGAGTCTCAGGCTGTCGGCGAGCAGTACTTC. The chain links TRBV10-3 to TRBJ2-7, with unresolved D. Germline-derived CDR1 and CDR2 are ENHRY and SYGVKD. This CDR3 is 14 amino acids long. V lost 0 bases and J 6 bases, leaving 12 bases between the germline ends.

In its sample, this clonotype was seen a few times. This sequence joins TRBV5-6 and TRBJ1-2; D not resolved. This CDR3 region has 13 residues. The germline gives CDR1 SGHDT, CDR2 YYEEEE. V was clipped by 4 bases and J by 8 bases, with 15 bases between them. CDR3 protein: CASSQSGHLGYTF. Written as DNA, the CDR3 is TGTGCCAGCAGCCAATCCGGGCACCTGGGCTACACCTTC.

The V and J genes are TRBV9 and TRBJ1-2, with D perhaps TRBD1 (6 bases). CDR3 size: 12 residues. V dropped 7 bases and J dropped 12 bases, with 19 bases sitting between them. Germline CDR1 SGDLS, CDR2 YYNGEE. The CDR3 reads CASEGQISGNTF. The CDR3 nucleotides read TGTGCCAGCGAAGGACAGATCTCTGGAAACACCTTC.

A word on this clonotype: This may come from a read error, since a much larger clone is one base off. V gene TRBV7-8 combines with J gene TRBJ2-7; 7 positions agree with TRBD2. Germline V gives CDR1 SGHVS, CDR2 FQNEAQ. The CDR3 extends over 15 amino acids. The CDR3 sequence: CGSSLSLAVSYEQYF. The CDR3 DNA reads as TGTGGCAGCAGCTTATCCCTAGCGGTTTCCTACGAGCAGTACTTC.

This clonotype was seen only a few times. Compared with germline, one end of the junction differs, possibly owing to a read error. This sequence joins TRBV5-1 and TRBJ1-1, with D tentatively TRBD1 (6 bases). Germline V gives CDR1 SGHRS, CDR2 YFSETQ. This CDR3 region has 15 residues. The CDR3 is CASSLAPTGNTEASF. The DNA for the CDR3 is TGCGCCAGCAGCTTGGCCCCCACAGGGAACACTGAAGCTTCCTTT.

This rearrangement joins TRBV7-9 to TRBJ2-5, with TRBD1 as a possible D gene (6 bases). Trimming took off 2 bases at V and 4 bases at J, with 14 bases between the two ends. Germline CDR1 reads SEHNR; CDR2 reads FQNEAQ (reference sequence). The CDR3 has 15 amino acids. Written as DNA, the CDR3 is TGTGCCAGCAGCTTAACAGGGTCTTACCTAGAGACCCAGTACTTC. Translating gives CASSLTGSYLETQYF.

As to this clonotype: The junction does not match germline at one end; this may be a read error. V usage is TRBV10-3 and J usage is TRBJ2-1; TRBD2 matches at 8 bases. CDR1 is ENHRY, CDR2 SYGVKD, per germline. The CDR3 has 16 amino acids. The CDR3 region is CAVSDPSGGQLSEQFF. The CDR3 DNA follows: TGTGCCGTCAGTGACCCATCGGGAGGGCAATTGAGTGAGCAGTTCTTC.

This clonotype was seen a few times. This chain connects TRBV28 to TRBJ2-1; 11 nucleotides agree with TRBD2. The V gene end was trimmed by 6 bases and the J gene end by 3 bases; junction bases not matched to a gene: 7. Germline CDR1 MDHEN, CDR2 SYDVKM. There are 16 residues in the CDR3. In DNA, the CDR3 is TGTGCCAGCAGCCTTCTAGCGGGAGGAGACTACAATGAGCAGTTCTTC. This codes for CASSLLAGGDYNEQFF.

The genes are TRBV24-1 and TRBJ1-5; D possibly corresponds to TRBD1 (6 bases). V was clipped by 4 bases and J by 6 bases, with 9 bases between them. This CDR3 spans 13 amino acids. CDR1 KGHDR and CDR2 SFDVKD come from the germline V gene. The CDR3 region has the DNA TGTGCCACCAGTGACAGGGGAGGTCAGCCCCAGCATTTT. This encodes CATSDRGGQPQHF.

The genes are TRBV6-2 or TRBV6-3 and TRBJ2-2; possibly TRBD1 for D (6 bases). This CDR3 comprises 18 residues. V lost 4 bases to trimming and J lost 6 bases, with 24 bases between them. Germline CDR1 MNHEY, CDR2 SVGEGT. CDR3 sequence (DNA): TGTGCCAGCAGTTCTTTCGAGACAGGACGCCTAACGTCCGGGGAGCTGTTTTTT. It translates to CASSSFETGRLTSGELFF.

The gene calls are TRBV5-1 and TRBJ2-3; 7 nucleotides line up with TRBD1. Trimming cost V 1 base and J 3 bases; bases outside gene matches: 5. The germline CDR1 and CDR2 sequences are SGHRS and YFSETQ. The CDR3 runs 15 residues. CDR3 loop: CASSLTGAMTDTQYF. The CDR3 nucleotides are TGCGCCAGCAGCTTGACAGGGGCGATGACAGATACGCAGTATTTT. The full variable domain, its missing parts supplied by reference TRBV5-1 and TRBJ2-3, is KAGVTQTPRYLIKTRGQQVTLSCSPISGHRSVSWYQQTPGQGLQFLFEYFSETQRNKGNFPGRFSGRQFSNSRSEMNVSTLELGDSALYLCASSLTGAMTDTQYFGPGTRLTVL.